These 13 T cell receptor beta chains came from one sample sequenced in a study of blood T cell repertoires in COVID-19. TCRdb's table, derived via immunoSEQ multiplex PCR, lists solely in-frame clones and lacks some. The sample yields about 480,000 clones, about 91% seen once. Specimen: peripheral blood. These receptors were collected from a man aged 18-30 years with COVID-19, enrolled during active disease.

This clone was recorded once. J is TRBJ2-7 and V is TRBV5-1; D unclear. This CDR3 has 13 amino acids. Germline V CDR1 and CDR2: SGHRS, YFSETQ. V lost 4 bases and J lost 0, with 8 bases in between. CDR3 in amino acids: CASSEDISYEQYF. Written as DNA, the CDR3 is TGCGCCAGCAGCGAAGACATCTCCTACGAGCAGTACTTC.

The rearrangement links TRBV2 to TRBJ2-3, with D perhaps matching TRBD2 (6 bases). CDR1 is SNHLY, CDR2 FYNNEI, per germline. The CDR3 runs to 17 residues. The V and J ends lost 4 bases and 2 bases respectively, with 19 bases between them. The CDR3 spells CASSVTSLVAVTDTQYF. In DNA form, the CDR3 reads TGTGCCAGCAGTGTGACGAGCTTGGTAGCGGTCACAGATACGCAGTATTTT.

The CDR3 nucleotides are TGCGCCAGCAGCCAAGTTCAGGGACTTTACTACGAGCAGTACTTC. This encodes CASSQVQGLYYEQYF. The V gene is TRBV4-1, the J gene TRBJ2-7; D is possibly TRBD2 (6 bases). V was trimmed by 1 base and J by 3 bases, leaving 13 bases between them. The CDR3 loop spans 15 amino acids. Germline values: CDR1 MGHRA, CDR2 YSYEKL.

V gene TRBV2 combines with J gene TRBJ1-2, with 9 nucleotides matching TRBD1. The CDR3 runs to 12 residues. CDR1 and CDR2 from the germline V gene are SNHLY and FYNNEI. Trimming removed 6 bases from V and 14 bases from J; junction bases left unmatched: 10. CDR3 region: CASRLIQGARTF. As DNA, the CDR3 is TGTGCCAGCAGGCTAATACAGGGGGCGCGTACCTTC.

The gene calls are TRBV6-1 and TRBJ2-4, with D possibly being TRBD1 (5 bases). Germline CDR1 reads MNHNS; CDR2 reads SASEGT. The CDR3 length is 16 residues. Trimming took off 4 bases at V and 0 bases at J, with 13 bases between the two ends. Here the CDR3 DNA reads TGTGCCAGCAGTGTGTTGGACACATTAGCCAAAAACATTCAGTACTTC. Its translation is CASSVLDTLAKNIQYF.

The chain is built from TRBV6-5 and TRBJ2-3, with 8 bases matching TRBD2. The junction had 9 bases not matched to a gene; V was cut back by 6 bases and J by 4 bases. Germline V gene data show CDR1 as MNHEY and CDR2 as SVGAGI. The CDR3 runs 15 residues. The CDR3 protein is CASSWTSPVADTQYF. CDR3 bases: TGTGCCAGCAGCTGGACTAGCCCGGTCGCAGATACGCAGTATTTT.

The chain links TRBV2 to TRBJ1-3, with D tentatively TRBD1 (5 bases). There are 13 residues in the CDR3. Trimming pared 8 bases from V and 0 bases from J, leaving 8 bases between. Germline values: CDR1 SNHLY, CDR2 FYNNEI. The CDR3: CASGALSGNTIYF. In DNA form, the CDR3 reads TGTGCCAGCGGGGCTCTCTCTGGAAACACCATATATTTT.

The chain recombines TRBV9 with TRBJ1-3; the match to TRBD1 covers 7 bases. The J segment lost 3 bases and the V segment lost 4 bases, leaving 13 bases of the junction unmatched. The CDR3 totals 17 residues. In germline, CDR1 is SGDLS, CDR2 YYNGEE. The CDR3 is CASSPGPTGVGGNTIYF. In DNA form, the CDR3 reads TGTGCCAGCAGCCCCGGGCCTACAGGGGTGGGTGGAAACACCATATATTTT.

This clone was seen more than once but under ten times. The chain joins TRBV12-3 or TRBV12-4 to TRBJ2-1, with D hard to call. The CDR3 sequence is 13 residues long. V shed 7 bases and J shed 0 bases, with 7 bases lying between them. The CDR3 region has the DNA TGTGCCAGCACGGAGAGCTCCTACAATGAGCAGTTCTTC. Its protein product is CASTESSYNEQFF.

The table lists this clone with a count of one. This chain connects TRBV11-3 to TRBJ1-6; weak D call: TRBD1 (6 bases). Germline V gives CDR1 SGHNT, CDR2 YENEEA. The CDR3 runs 19 residues. The V end was cut by 0 bases, the J end by 5 bases, with 20 bases between. This CDR3 reads CASSLDQGGPLSNNSPLHF. The DNA for the CDR3 is TGTGCCAGCAGCTTAGATCAAGGGGGACCCCTAAGTAATAATTCACCCCTCCACTTT.

The table lists this clone with a count of one. The chain uses TRBV7-9 and TRBJ2-3; possibly TRBD2 for D (6 bases). The germline V and J ends were trimmed by 5 bases and 3 bases, with 15 bases remaining between them. This CDR3 is built from 15 residues. Looked up from germline, CDR1 is SEHNR and CDR2 is FQNEAQ (reference sequence). The CDR3, as DNA: TGTGCCAGCAGCCCCCTAGACGGGAGTACAGATACGCAGTATTTT. Translation: CASSPLDGSTDTQYF.

V gene TRBV21-1 combines with J gene TRBJ1-1. TRBV21-1 is reported as a pseudogene. The CDR3 length is 13 residues. CDR3 sequence reads: CASSKGRYTEAFF. CDR3 coding DNA: TGTGCCAGCAGCAAAGGGAGATACACTGAAGCTTTCTTT.

The V and J genes are TRBV10-2 and TRBJ1-2, with D unclear. Germline V lookup: CDR1 WSHSY, CDR2 SAAADI. Deletions cut 0 bases from V and 5 bases from J, with 13 bases between. The CDR3 extends over 15 amino acids. The CDR3 loop reads CASSESRGLGYGYTF. CDR3 sequence (DNA): TGCGCCAGCAGTGAGTCGAGAGGGCTTGGGTATGGCTACACCTTC.